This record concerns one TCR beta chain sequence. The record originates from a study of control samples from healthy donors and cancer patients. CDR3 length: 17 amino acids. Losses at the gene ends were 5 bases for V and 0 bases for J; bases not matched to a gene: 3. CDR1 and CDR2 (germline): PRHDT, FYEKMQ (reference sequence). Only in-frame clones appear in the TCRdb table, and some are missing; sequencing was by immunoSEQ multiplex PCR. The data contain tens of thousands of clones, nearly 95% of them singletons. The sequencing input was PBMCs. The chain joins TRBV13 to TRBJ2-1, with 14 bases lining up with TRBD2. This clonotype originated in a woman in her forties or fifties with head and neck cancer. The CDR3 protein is CASSLGTSGSSYNEQFF. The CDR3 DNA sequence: TGTGCCAGCAGCCTCGGGACTAGCGGGAGCTCCTACAATGAGCAGTTCTTC.